This T cell receptor beta chain was documented in a study of T cell responses to AZD1222 COVID-19 vaccine. General study results and limits: Just a handful of people given AZD1222 tested seropositive at baseline. Close to half of all spike-specific TCRs reportedly target regions of the variants that are unmutated. Repertoire sampling occurred only after the peak T cell response.

Only in-frame clones appear in the TCRdb table, and some are missing; sequencing was by immunoSEQ multiplex PCR. The table records about 92,000 clones, roughly nine tenths of them present only once. This CDR3 has 16 residues. V gave up 3 bases and J gave up 6 bases, with 17 bases separating them. Per the germline V gene, CDR1 is KGHDR and CDR2 is SFDVKD. Concerning this clone: Its antigen is unknown.

The TCR originated in an adult in good health. The chain recombines TRBV24-1 with TRBJ2-1; TRBD2 might be the D (5 bases). The sequenced sample was peripheral blood, obtained on day 0 of AZD1222 vaccination. This CDR3 is CATSDPRGPAGNEQFF. The CDR3 region has the DNA TGTGCCACCAGTGATCCCCGTGGTCCCGCGGGCAATGAGCAGTTCTTC.